The TCR beta chain described here comes from a study of blood T cells in healthy people across ages. General study findings and limits: The percentage of naive T cells correlated strongly with TCR beta diversity.

Remarks on this clonotype: Its antigen is still unknown.

Next came a second PCR, run for roughly 6 to 11 cycles, which used a sample-barcoded 5' primer along with a J-beta primer mix. Each cDNA was tagged by a template-switch adaptor containing 12 random nucleotides. MiXCR was run by TCRdb on the 5' RACE reads, yielding one entry per CDR3 protein. The sample lists fewer than 1 million distinct CDR3 sequences; around 45% were seen once. Researchers collected around 11 milliliters of peripheral blood from every single donor. Per germline, CDR1 DFQATT and CDR2 SNEGSKA (reference sequence). Trimming left V 6 bases short and J 5 bases short, with 14 bases between. The CDR3 extends over 12 amino acids.

This TCR derives from a man aged 55 to 70 in good health. The rearrangement links TRBV20-1 to TRBJ2-7, with D possibly TRBD2 on 5 matching bases. The sample was blood. The CDR3 DNA follows: TGCAGTGCCCAGTTGTCGGGGAACGAGCAGTACTTC. Amino acid sequence: CSAQLSGNEQYF.